What follows are 32 T cell receptor beta chains derived from one specimen sequenced in a study of regulatory T cells in long-lasting Graves disease. Time point reported: persistent/refractory GD, antithyroid drugs over 5 years with positive TRAb. Extracted PBMC RNA gave rise to the TCR library. HTBI primers from iRepertoire and Arm-PCR of CDR3 regions yielded the TCR beta libraries. TCRdb processed the multiplex PCR reads anew with MiXCR; each CDR3 protein has one entry. Among a few hundred thousand distinct CDR3 sequences, about 21% were seen once, and the ten largest hold around 15%. Specimen: peripheral blood mononuclear cells (PBMCs), collected when the disease was refractory, from a patient treated with antithyroid drugs. Receptors originate from a female donor with Graves disease.

The J gene is TRBJ2-7, the V gene TRBV4-2; TRBD2 matches 8 bases. The CDR3 contains 17 residues. Germline V lookup: CDR1 LGHNA, CDR2 YNFKEQ. V shed 0 bases and J 2 bases; nucleotides not matched to a gene: 9. CDR3 sequence reads: CASSQDSASGLTYEQYF. CDR3 nucleotide sequence: TGTGCCAGCAGCCAAGACTCCGCTAGCGGGCTAACCTACGAGCAGTACTTC.

The V gene is TRBV7-9, the J gene TRBJ2-1; TRBD1 aligns across 11 bases. In germline, CDR1 is SEHNR, CDR2 FQNEAQ (reference sequence). The CDR3 totals 16 residues. Trimming at V came to 5 bases and at J to 9 bases, leaving 12 bases not matched to a gene. CDR3 coding DNA: TGTGCCAGCAGCCCAGCATTGGACAGGGGGCGAGGTGAGCAGTTCTTC. It codes for CASSPALDRGRGEQFF.

The table lists this clonotype with a few counts. The genes are TRBV28 and TRBJ1-5; D is unresolved. Per the germline V gene, CDR1 is MDHEN and CDR2 is SYDVKM. The V end lost 3 bases, the J end lost 3 bases, and 15 bases lay between the germline ends. The CDR3 length is 16 residues. The CDR3 region is CASSFNYAGNNQPQHF. Written as DNA, the CDR3 is TGTGCCAGCAGTTTTAATTACGCGGGGAACAATCAGCCCCAGCATTTT.

This clonotype was counted ten times or more. V and J are TRBV25-1 and TRBJ2-5; D tentatively fits TRBD1 or TRBD2 (5 bases each). The CDR3 spans 10 residues. Trimming took 3 bases from V and 10 from J, leaving 6 bases between them. In germline, CDR1 is MGHDK, CDR2 SYGVNS. The CDR3 DNA sequence: TGTGCCAGCAGTGATGGGGGCCAGTACTTC. Its protein product is CASSDGGQYF.

In regard to this clonotype: The junction differs from germline at one of its ends, possibly a read error. J is TRBJ2-2 and V is TRBV11-2; perhaps D is TRBD1 or TRBD2 (5 bases each). CDR1 and CDR2 (germline): SGHAT, FQNNGV. The CDR3 is made up of 14 amino acids. CDR3 protein: CASRPQGNTGKLFF. DNA of the CDR3: TGTGCCAGCAGGCCGCAGGGAAACACCGGGAAGCTGTTTTTT. Full variable domain (missing parts from reference TRBV11-2 and TRBJ2-2): EAGVAQSPRYKIIEKRQSVAFWCNPISGHATLYWYQQILGQGPKLLIQFQNNGVVDDSQLPKDRFSAERLKGVDSTLKIQPAKLEDSAVYLCASRPQGNTGKLFFGEGSRLTVL.

This clonotype was detected many times. This rearrangement joins TRBV27 to TRBJ1-5; no clear D. The CDR3 runs 13 residues. V was pared by 5 bases and J by 3 bases, with 8 bases between. The germline CDR1 and CDR2 sequences are MNHEY and SMNVEV (reference sequence). The CDR3 coding sequence is TGTGCCAGCAGTACCCGGAACAATCAGCCCCAGCATTTT. It translates to CASSTRNNQPQHF.

In its sample, this clonotype was seen many times. The rearrangement links TRBV28 to TRBJ2-7; D gene uncertain. Germline V gene lookup returns CDR1 MDHEN and CDR2 SYDVKM. V gave up 3 bases and J gave up 4 bases, with 13 bases separating them. CDR3 length: 14 amino acids. DNA of the CDR3: TGTGCCAGCAGTTTGCCTAGTGAAGGATACGAGCAGTACTTC. This translates into CASSLPSEGYEQYF.

V and J are TRBV19 and TRBJ1-1, with TRBD1 identical over 7 bases. The CDR3 extends over 15 amino acids. CDR1 is LNHDA, CDR2 SQIVND, per germline (reference sequence). V dropped 10 bases and J dropped 3; count of bases not matched to a gene: 14. Here the CDR3 reads CANRTRTGPYTEAFF. CDR3 bases: TGTGCCAATAGAACCAGGACAGGCCCCTACACTGAAGCTTTCTTT.

This clonotype was picked up many times. The chain has TRBV11-3 and TRBJ2-7; D call uncertain. Germline CDR1 SGHNT, CDR2 YENEEA. CDR3 length equals 15 residues. V lost 1 base, J lost 2 bases, and 12 bases lay in between. The CDR3 bases are TGTGCCAGCAGCTTAGGACGCTGGGCCGCCTACGAGCAGTACTTC. This translates into CASSLGRWAAYEQYF. Full variable domain (remainder filled in from reference TRBV11-3 and TRBJ2-7): EAGVVQSPRYKIIEKKQPVAFWCNPISGHNTLYWYLQNLGQGPELLIRYENEEAVDDSQLPKDRFSAERLKGVDSTLKIQPAELGDSAVYLCASSLGRWAAYEQYFGPGTRLTVT.

The sample holds many counts of this clonotype. V is TRBV2 and J is TRBJ2-6; D remains unclear. Trimming shortened V by 2 bases and J by 2 bases, and 19 bases separated the two germline ends. The germline V gene encodes CDR1 SNHLY and CDR2 FYNNEI. This CDR3 is 19 amino acids long. The CDR3 sequence: CASSESWWQRGPGANVLTF. As DNA, the CDR3 is TGTGCCAGCAGTGAAAGTTGGTGGCAGAGAGGACCTGGGGCCAACGTCCTGACTTTC.

The sample holds a few counts of this clonotype. The chain couples TRBV19 to TRBJ2-2; D gene ambiguous. This CDR3 has 12 amino acids. V gave up 4 bases and J gave up 6 bases, with 6 bases separating them. CDR1 is LNHDA and CDR2 is SQIVND in the germline V gene (reference sequence). CDR3: CASSTLPGELFF. CDR3 DNA sequence: TGTGCCAGTAGTACCCTTCCCGGGGAGCTGTTTTTT.

There are many counts of this clonotype. The chain recombines TRBV27 with TRBJ2-5; D not certain. The CDR3 runs 12 residues. Germline-derived CDR1 and CDR2 are MNHEY and SMNVEV (reference sequence). V was pared by 10 bases and J by 4 bases, with 13 bases between. The CDR3 region has the DNA TGTGCCACCTCCCTCCCCTCAGAGACCCAGTACTTC. It encodes CATSLPSETQYF.

This clonotype was counted at least ten times. The V and J genes are TRBV30 and TRBJ2-7, with D possibly TRBD2 on 6 matching bases. Germline CDR1 GTSNPN, CDR2 SVGIG (reference sequence). This CDR3 spans 13 amino acids. V was shortened by 1 base and J by 2 bases, with 9 bases between the two germline ends. The CDR3 DNA reads TGTGCCTGGAGTGAAAGGAGGGCCTACGAGCAGTACTTC. Translating it yields CAWSERRAYEQYF.

At least ten counts were recorded for this clonotype. The V and J genes are TRBV19 and TRBJ2-7, with 10 bases aligning to TRBD1. The trim removed 4 bases at V and 3 bases at J, leaving 9 bases unmatched. Germline lookup yields CDR1 LNHDA and CDR2 SQIVND (reference sequence). CDR3 length: 16 residues. The CDR3 coding sequence is TGTGCCAGTAGTACCCAACCTGGACAGGGGGACTACGAGCAGTACTTC. It is translated as CASSTQPGQGDYEQYF.

This clonotype was counted a few times. The rearrangement joins TRBV3-1 to TRBJ2-2, with D possibly matching TRBD1 (5 bases). Looked up from germline, CDR1 is LGHDT and CDR2 is YNNKEL (reference sequence). There are 16 residues in the CDR3. Trimming stripped 1 base from V and 4 bases from J, with 13 bases between. As DNA, the CDR3 is TGTGCCAGCAGCCAAGCCAGGGAATGGCGCACCGGGGAGCTGTTTTTT. It translates to CASSQAREWRTGELFF.

This clonotype occurred many times. This chain uses TRBV14 with TRBJ2-7, with D perhaps matching TRBD1 or TRBD2 (5 bases each). This CDR3 is 15 amino acids long. Trimming pared 0 bases from V and 7 bases from J, leaving 16 bases between. Germline-derived CDR1 and CDR2 are SGHDN and FVKESK. DNA for the CDR3: TGTGCCAGCAGCCAAGATCTCTCCGGGACGAGGGAGCAGTACTTC. It yields the protein CASSQDLSGTREQYF. Supplemented by reference TRBV14 and TRBJ2-7, the full variable domain reads EAGVTQFPSHSVIEKGQTVTLRCDPISGHDNLYWYRRVMGKEIKFLLHFVKESKQDESGMPNNRFLAERTGGTYSTLKVQPAELEDSGVYFCASSQDLSGTREQYFGPGTRLTVT.

This clonotype was seen only a few times. Here the CDR3 DNA reads TGTGCCAGCAGCTCGAAATGGACAGAAACCAATTCACCCCTCCACTTT. It yields the protein CASSSKWTETNSPLHF. This chain links TRBV7-9 with TRBJ1-6; D is possibly TRBD1 (6 bases). Germline lookup yields CDR1 SEHNR and CDR2 FQNEAQ (reference sequence). The CDR3 extends over 16 amino acids. Trimming took 4 bases from V and 7 from J, leaving 17 bases between them. The full variable domain, in which reference TRBV7-9 and TRBJ1-6 provide the parts outside the CDR3, is DTGVSQNPRHKITKRGQNVTFRCDPISEHNRLYWYRQTLGQGPEFLTYFQNEAQLEKSRLLSDRFSAERPKGSFSTLEIQRTEQGDSAMYLCASSSKWTETNSPLHFGNGTRLTVT.

The chain combines TRBV29-1 with TRBJ2-6; 8 bases are a match to TRBD2. Germline CDR1 SQVTM, CDR2 ANQGSEA. Trimming took 5 bases from V and 2 from J; bases not matched to a gene: 5. There are 15 residues in the CDR3. CDR3 nucleotide sequence: TGCAGCGTTTATAGCGGGACGGCTGGGGCCAACGTCCTGACTTTC. This codes for CSVYSGTAGANVLTF.

This clonotype appeared many times. The chain uses TRBV29-1 and TRBJ2-5; D may be TRBD2 (6 bases). Looked up from germline, CDR1 is SQVTM and CDR2 is ANQGSEA. V gave up 0 bases and J gave up 4 bases, with 15 bases separating them. This CDR3 has 15 residues. The CDR3 sequence is CSVEEGSGPRETQYF. The CDR3 nucleotides read TGCAGCGTTGAAGAAGGTAGCGGACCCAGAGAGACCCAGTACTTC. Supplemented by reference TRBV29-1 and TRBJ2-5, the full variable domain reads SAVISQKPSRDICQRGTSLTIQCQVDSQVTMMFWYRQQPGQSLTLIATANQGSEATYESGFVIDKFPISRPNLTFSTLTVSNMSPEDSSIYLCSVEEGSGPRETQYFGPGTRLLVL.

This chain uses TRBV3-1 with TRBJ2-2, with 7 nucleotides matching TRBD2. CDR1 is LGHDT, CDR2 YNNKEL, per germline (reference sequence). Trimming removed 2 bases from V and 1 base from J; junction bases left unmatched: 13. The CDR3 covers 19 residues. As DNA, the CDR3 is TGTGCCAGCAGCCAAAGGCCGGTTTGGGCTAGCGGGAACACCGGGGAGCTGTTTTTT. Amino acid sequence: CASSQRPVWASGNTGELFF. The full variable domain, with the rest looked up from reference TRBV3-1 and TRBJ2-2, is DTAVSQTPKYLVTQMGNDKSIKCEQNLGHDTMYWYKQDSKKFLKIMFSYNNKELIINETVPNRFSPKSPDKAHLNLHINSLELGDSAVYFCASSQRPVWASGNTGELFFGEGSRLTVL.

V and J are TRBV12-3 or TRBV12-4 and TRBJ1-2, with 7 bases matching TRBD1. The J segment lost 6 bases and the V segment lost 6 bases, leaving 10 bases of the junction unmatched. The CDR3 sequence is 14 residues long. DNA for the CDR3: TGTGCCAGCAGAGCCGGGACAGCGGATAATGGCTACACCTTC. Translating gives CASRAGTADNGYTF.

This clonotype has at least ten counts. The V and J genes are TRBV28 and TRBJ2-2, with D possibly being TRBD1 or TRBD2 (5 bases each). Germline V gene lookup returns CDR1 MDHEN and CDR2 SYDVKM. Trimming cost V 4 bases and J 6 bases, with 12 bases left between them. The CDR3 has 14 residues. CDR3 region: CASSSTWDPGELFF. The CDR3 bases are TGTGCCAGCAGTTCGACGTGGGACCCCGGGGAGCTGTTTTTT.

In its sample, this clonotype was seen many times. This chain uses TRBV11-1 with TRBJ2-7, with unresolved D. This CDR3 spans 13 amino acids. In germline, CDR1 is SGHAT, CDR2 FQDESV (reference sequence). V lost 2 bases and J 2 bases, leaving 7 bases between the germline ends. CDR3 nucleotide sequence: TGTGCCAGCAGCTTATCAGCCACCTACGAGCAGTACTTC. Amino acid sequence: CASSLSATYEQYF.

This clonotype was recorded at least ten times. The chain uses TRBV6-2 or TRBV6-3 and TRBJ1-1; D is perhaps TRBD1 (5 bases). The germline CDR1 and CDR2 sequences are MNHEY and SVGEGT. This CDR3 spans 16 amino acids. Trimming took off 5 bases at V and 0 bases at J, with 16 bases between the two ends. The DNA for the CDR3 is TGTGCCAGCAGTCCCTCGGCTGGGGGGATGAACACTGAAGCTTTCTTT. The encoded protein is CASSPSAGGMNTEAFF.

This clonotype turned up a few times. Here the CDR3 reads CASSQPRLAGGPETQYF. The CDR3 nucleotides read TGTGCCAGCAGCCAACCAAGACTAGCGGGAGGGCCGGAGACCCAGTACTTC. The chain joins TRBV3-1 to TRBJ2-5, with 14 bases that match TRBD2. The ends lost 2 bases at V and 5 bases at J; junction bases unmatched: 7. Germline loops: CDR1 LGHDT, CDR2 YNNKEL (reference sequence). CDR3 size: 17 residues.

The chain employs TRBV5-6 and TRBJ1-4; no firm D call. This CDR3 is 14 amino acids long. Trimming removed 4 bases from V and 5 bases from J, with 12 bases in between. Germline V CDR1 and CDR2: SGHDT, YYEEEE. The CDR3 coding sequence is TGTGCCAGCAGCCAATTGGGCACCAATGAAAAACTGTTTTTT. Residues: CASSQLGTNEKLFF.

This clonotype has a count of ten or more. The rearrangement uses TRBV3-1 and TRBJ1-2; 8 bases fit TRBD1. CDR3 length equals 14 residues. The J segment lost 4 bases and the V segment lost 2 bases, leaving 3 bases of the junction unmatched. CDR1 is LGHDT and CDR2 is YNNKEL in the germline V gene (reference sequence). The CDR3 protein is CASSQPGGTYGYTF. CDR3 coding DNA: TGTGCCAGCAGCCAACCAGGGGGCACCTATGGCTACACCTTC.

The sample holds many counts of this clonotype. The chain joins TRBV12-3 or TRBV12-4 to TRBJ2-7, with 13 bases identical to TRBD2. CDR3 length: 16 amino acids. Losses at the gene ends were 6 bases for V and 0 bases for J; bases not matched to a gene: 5. The CDR3 DNA sequence: TGTGCCAGCAGCCCGAGGACTAGCGGGAGCTCCTACGAGCAGTACTTC. Protein product: CASSPRTSGSSYEQYF.

A note on this clonotype: A read error may be the cause here, since a much bigger clone is one base away. This chain links TRBV10-3 with TRBJ2-7, with TRBD1 identical over 7 bases. The trim removed 6 bases at V and 5 bases at J, leaving 10 bases unmatched. Germline values: CDR1 ENHRY, CDR2 SYGVKD. CDR3 length: 14 residues. CDR3 loop: CAISLQGSTHEQYF. The CDR3 DNA is TGTGCCATCAGCCTACAGGGGAGTACCCACGAGCAGTACTTC.

In this sample, this clonotype turned up once. The V gene is TRBV6-2 or TRBV6-3, the J gene TRBJ2-5, with D hard to call. The DNA end is a closer match to TRBJ2-7, so the J assignment may be wrong. The germline V gene has CDR1 MNHEY and CDR2 SVGEGT. The CDR3 consists of 15 residues. The CDR3 sequence: CASSPIDGASYEQYF. In nucleotides, the CDR3 is TGTGCCAGCAGCCCCATCGATGGCGCTTCCTACGAGCAGTACTTC.

This clonotype was seen a single time. V is TRBV2 and J is TRBJ2-1; 11 bases fit TRBD2. Germline values: CDR1 SNHLY, CDR2 FYNNEI. CDR3 size: 18 residues. V trimming: 7 bases; J trimming: 3 bases; junction bases outside the gene matches: 14. As DNA, the CDR3 is TGTGCCAGCAACAAAGAGGCACTAGCGGGAGTGGGCTACAATGAGCAGTTCTTC. Residues: CASNKEALAGVGYNEQFF.

This sequence joins TRBV28 and TRBJ2-1; TRBD1 or TRBD2 may be the D gene (7 bases each). Germline CDR1 is MDHEN and CDR2 is SYDVKM. V gave up 5 bases and J gave up 6 bases, with 17 bases separating them. CDR3 length: 15 amino acids. The CDR3 nucleotides read TGTGCCAGCAGTCCGCAGGGGGGGTGGATCAATGAGCAGTTCTTC. Translated, it gives CASSPQGGWINEQFF.